The rows below give T cell receptor beta chains drawn from one sample of a study of T cells in tuberculosis. Libraries were prepared by immunoSEQ multiplex PCR; TCRdb keeps only in-frame clonotypes and omits some of them. The repertoire holds 80,000 to 90,000 clones, with around 90% as singletons. Sequenced: CD1b-GMM tetramer-negative cells sorted from PBMCs. These receptors were collected from an adult woman with latent tuberculosis. Both conserved end residues are part of each CDR3. The D gene is left open where the match is weak. Only part of the rows carry a size: once, few, many, or a class if the clone is expanded.

size | J | V | D | DNA | CDR3
few | TRBJ2-7 | TRBV18 | TRBD1 | TGTGCCAGCTCTGGACAGGGGTTCTACGAGCAGTACTTC | CASSGQGFYEQYF
. | TRBJ1-5 | TRBV7-9 | . | TGTGCCAGCAGCAAGGGCGGGAATCAGCCCCAGCATTTT | CASSKGGNQPQHF
. | TRBJ1-1 | TRBV7-6 | . | TGTGCCAGCAGCTTATTTCGATTAGGGACAAGGAACACTGAAGCTTTCTTT | CASSLFRLGTRNTEAFF
. | TRBJ2-7 | TRBV13 | TRBD2 | TGTGCCAGCAGCCTGCCGGGGGGGGGCCGTTACGAGCAGTACTTC | CASSLPGGGRYEQYF
. | TRBJ1-3 | TRBV5-1 | . | TGCGCCAGCAGCTTGGCCTCGACACCCGGAAACACCATATATTTT | CASSLASTPGNTIYF
. | TRBJ1-1 | TRBV7-9 | . | TGTGCCAGCAGCTTACTCCAAGCGGGCGGGACTGAAGCTTTCTTT | CASSLLQAGGTEAFF
. | TRBJ1-1 | TRBV5-1 | TRBD1 | TGCGCCAGCAGCTTGGAGGGGGACAGGGACACTGAAGCTTTCTTT | CASSLEGDRDTEAFF
. | TRBJ1-2 | TRBV7-2 | TRBD1 | TGTGCCAGCAGCTTAGCTTTGTCAGGGGGAGGTAGAAACTATGGCTACACCTTC | CASSLALSGGGRNYGYTF
. | TRBJ2-5 | TRBV5-4 | TRBD2 | TGTGCCAGCAGCGAAAGCGGGGGGCCTCTGAAGACCCAGTACTTC | CASSESGGPLKTQYF
. | TRBJ2-5 | TRBV10-2 | . | TGCGCCAGCAGTGTGTTCGAGATTGAGACCCAGTACTTC | CASSVFEIETQYF
. | TRBJ1-2 | TRBV7-6 | . | TGTGCCAGCAGCTTAAGTGACAGCAACTATGGCTACACCTTC | CASSLSDSNYGYTF
once | TRBJ2-1 | TRBV19 | TRBD1 | TGTGCCAGTCGACAGGGGGTTTACAATGAGCAGTTCTTC | CASRQGVYNEQFF
. | TRBJ2-1 | TRBV5-1 | TRBD2 | TGCGCCAGCAGCTTGGGCCCCCGCGAGGGCGGGGGGGAGCAGTTCTTC | CASSLGPREGGGEQFF
few | TRBJ2-5 | TRBV5-1 | . | TGCGCCAGCAGCCCAGGCGGGGGCAGTCAAGAGACCCAGTACTTC | CASSPGGGSQETQYF
. | TRBJ2-3 | TRBV6-1 | . | TGTGCCAGCAGTGACGACAGGCTACTCACAGATACGCAGTATTTT | CASSDDRLLTDTQYF
. | TRBJ2-3 | TRBV5-1 | TRBD1 | TGCGCCAGCAGCTTGGTGGGACAGGGGTTCACAGATACGCAGTATTTT | CASSLVGQGFTDTQYF
. | TRBJ2-2 | TRBV11-2 | TRBD2 | TGTGCCAGCAGCCGTAGCGGGGGGGCCGCAGCCGGGGAGCTGTTTTTT | CASSRSGGAAAGELFF
. | TRBJ2-3 | TRBV10-1 | . | TGCGCCAGCAGTGATTTCAGGGGGGCCGATCAAGATACGCAGTATTTT | CASSDFRGADQDTQYF
. | TRBJ1-2 | TRBV19 | . | TGTGCCAGTTGGACACCAAAGTACGGCTACACCTTC | CASWTPKYGYTF
. | TRBJ2-3 | TRBV5-4 | . | TGTGCCAGCAGCCACCACAGGGGCACAGATACGCAGTATTTT | CASSHHRGTDTQYF
. | TRBJ2-6 | TRBV7-2 | . | TGTGCCAGCAGCTTAGGACAGCTGGCCCGCTCTGGGGCCAACGTCCTGACTTTC | CASSLGQLARSGANVLTF
. | TRBJ1-2 | TRBV6-6 | . | TGTGCCAGCAGTTACTCTAGAGTCTCAGGCTACACCTTC | CASSYSRVSGYTF
. | TRBJ1-3 | TRBV9 | . | TGTGCCAGCAGCGTAAAACAGGGATGGGGAAACACAATATATTTT | CASSVKQGWGNTIYF
. | TRBJ2-7 | TRBV15 | TRBD2 | TGTGCCACCAGCAGAGGAAATAGCGGGGGCACATACGAGCAGTACTTC | CATSRGNSGGTYEQYF
. | TRBJ2-3 | TRBV29-1 | TRBD2 | TGCAGCGTGAGACTAGCGGGGGTCTTTCCTAGCACAGATACGCAGTATTTT | CSVRLAGVFPSTDTQYF
. | TRBJ2-2 | TRBV5-4 | TRBD1 | TGTGCCAGCACCCTGACAGGGGGTTACACCGGGGAGCTGTTTTTT | CASTLTGGYTGELFF
. | TRBJ1-4 | TRBV28 | . | TGTGCCAGCAGTTTTCGCAGGGGAATAACTAATGAAAAACTGTTTTTT | CASSFRRGITNEKLFF